These 27 T cell receptor beta chains share one sample of origin, sequenced in a study of shared clonotypes between healthy human individuals. The method was immunoSEQ multiplex PCR; TCRdb's version includes in-frame clones alone and lacks a portion of them. The data contain millions of clones, around nine tenths of them singletons. The specimen was naive CD4+ T cells sorted from blood. Subset specified: CD45RA+ positively selected. Receptors originate from a man aged 18 to 30 in good health.

The J gene is TRBJ2-6, the V gene TRBV18; D may match TRBD1 or TRBD2 (5 bases each). V was clipped by 0 bases and J by 4 bases, with 13 bases between them. Germline loops: CDR1 KGHSH, CDR2 LQKENI. The CDR3 loop spans 17 amino acids. As DNA, the CDR3 is TGTGCCAGCTCACCACCCGGGTTGAGGGACGGGGCCAACGTCCTGACTTTC. Protein: CASSPPGLRDGANVLTF.

This rearrangement joins TRBV28 to TRBJ2-7; the D gene is possibly TRBD1 (5 bases). The CDR3 is made up of 14 amino acids. Deletions cut 6 bases from V and 2 bases from J, with 14 bases between. CDR1 and CDR2 from the germline V gene are MDHEN and SYDVKM. This chain's CDR3 is CASRPQLGAYEQYF. CDR3 in DNA: TGTGCCAGCAGACCACAGTTAGGGGCCTACGAGCAGTACTTC. The full variable domain, its missing parts supplied by reference TRBV28 and TRBJ2-7, is DVKVTQSSRYLVKRTGEKVFLECVQDMDHENMFWYRQDPGLGLRLIYFSYDVKMKEKGDIPEGYSVSREKKERFSLILESASTNQTSMYLCASRPQLGAYEQYFGPGTRLTVT.

This sequence joins TRBV30 and TRBJ1-4; D is perhaps TRBD1 (6 bases). CDR3 length equals 16 residues. V gave up 2 bases and J gave up 1 base, with 14 bases separating them. The germline V gene encodes CDR1 GTSNPN and CDR2 SVGIG (reference sequence). This CDR3 reads CAWSRGGSLTNEKLFF. The DNA of the CDR3 is TGTGCCTGGAGTAGGGGGGGCTCTTTAACTAATGAAAAACTGTTTTTT.

This chain uses TRBV28 with TRBJ1-6; the D is unclear. Germline V CDR1 and CDR2: MDHEN, SYDVKM. The ends were cut back, 8 bases at V and 6 bases at J, with 11 bases in the middle. The CDR3 spans 13 residues. CDR3 DNA sequence: TGTGCCAGCGCATTGGGTTTTAATTCACCCCTCCACTTT. This codes for CASALGFNSPLHF.

This clone showed up just once. This chain links TRBV7-9 with TRBJ2-3; D gene uncertain. This CDR3 has 14 amino acids. The V gene's germline CDR1 is SEHNR and CDR2 FQNEAQ (reference sequence). V lost 4 bases to trimming and J lost 3 bases, with 11 bases between them. The CDR3 bases are TGTGCCAGCAGCTCGATGAAAGGGACAGATACGCAGTATTTT. Its translation: CASSSMKGTDTQYF.

V and J are TRBV6-5 and TRBJ1-4, with D tentatively TRBD1 (5 bases). The CDR3 extends over 15 amino acids. The germline CDR1 and CDR2 sequences are MNHEY and SVGAGI. The V end was cut by 0 bases, the J end by 2 bases, with 7 bases between. Written as DNA, the CDR3 is TGTGCCAGCAGTTACTCGGAGGGGACTAATGAAAAACTGTTTTTT. This gives the protein CASSYSEGTNEKLFF.

This rearrangement joins TRBV6-1 to TRBJ2-7, with D perhaps TRBD1 (6 bases). CDR1 is MNHNS, CDR2 SASEGT, per germline. Trimming cost V 4 bases and J 6 bases, with 28 bases left between them. CDR3 length equals 18 residues. CDR3 in amino acids: CASSATLPTSTTGSEQYF. CDR3 sequence (DNA): TGTGCCAGCAGTGCTACCCTTCCCACATCGACTACAGGGTCCGAGCAGTACTTC.

V is TRBV5-4 and J is TRBJ1-1; 7 bases map to TRBD1. CDR1 SGHNT and CDR2 YYREEE come from the germline V gene (reference sequence). CDR3 length: 14 amino acids. V gave up 2 bases and J gave up 5 bases; unmatched junction bases: 6. The CDR3 region has the DNA TGTGCCAGCAGCTTACAGGGGAGTGGAACTGAAGCTTTCTTT. Translation: CASSLQGSGTEAFF.

The chain joins TRBV10-3 to TRBJ2-1, with D tentatively TRBD2 (6 bases). Looked up from germline, CDR1 is ENHRY and CDR2 is SYGVKD. Trimming stripped 2 bases from V and 6 bases from J, with 11 bases between. The CDR3 spans 14 residues. CDR3 nucleotides: TGTGCCATCAGTGAGGGGGAGGACCCCAATGAGCAGTTCTTC. Its protein is CAISEGEDPNEQFF.

This chain joins TRBV7-3 and TRBJ2-1; D not resolved. V lost 1 base, J lost 6 bases, and 7 bases lay in between. Germline V gene data show CDR1 as SGHTA and CDR2 as FQGTGA. The CDR3 loop spans 13 amino acids. The CDR3, as DNA: TGTGCCAGCAGCTTAAGGGGTTTCAATGAGCAGTTCTTC. Encoded protein: CASSLRGFNEQFF.

Notes on this clone: The sample holds other DNA sequences that translate to the same CDR3. The CDR3 nucleotides are TGTGCCACCAGCAGAGATCTGGTCAGCTCCTACGAGCAGTACTTC. Protein: CATSRDLVSSYEQYF. V usage is TRBV15 and J usage is TRBJ2-7; D is unresolved. The germline gives CDR1 LNHNV, CDR2 YYDKDF (reference sequence). V was pared by 0 bases and J by 0 bases, with 9 bases between. The CDR3 loop spans 15 amino acids.

The V call is TRBV6-1, the J call TRBJ2-5; D call uncertain. This CDR3 is built from 14 residues. Germline-derived CDR1 and CDR2 are MNHNS and SASEGT. V shed 5 bases and J shed 0 bases, with 10 bases lying between them. The CDR3 here is CASSPRKYQETQYF. CDR3 DNA sequence: TGTGCCAGCAGTCCCAGGAAATACCAAGAGACCCAGTACTTC.

This chain links TRBV6-5 with TRBJ2-5, with D possibly matching TRBD2 (6 bases). Germline V gene data show CDR1 as MNHEY and CDR2 as SVGAGI. The CDR3 covers 12 residues. Trimming removed 6 bases from V and 5 bases from J, with 10 bases in between. This CDR3 reads CASRGGSETQYF. The CDR3 DNA reads TGTGCCAGCAGGGGGGGTTCGGAGACCCAGTACTTC.

The genes are TRBV7-3 and TRBJ1-5; D gene ambiguous. V lost 0 bases, J lost 4 bases, and 7 bases lay in between. From germline, CDR1 is SGHTA and CDR2 FQGTGA. This CDR3 has 14 amino acids. The CDR3 protein is CASSLTFRNQPQHF. The CDR3, as DNA: TGTGCCAGCAGCTTAACGTTCAGAAATCAGCCCCAGCATTTT.

The rearrangement joins TRBV10-2 to TRBJ1-2, with 8 positions matching TRBD1. Germline V gene lookup returns CDR1 WSHSY and CDR2 SAAADI. The CDR3 runs 12 residues. After removal of 6 bases from V and 8 bases from J, the junction contained 5 bases not matched to a gene. The CDR3 is CASSPGGVGYTF. The CDR3 DNA reads TGCGCCAGCAGCCCAGGGGGCGTAGGCTACACCTTC.

The chain combines TRBV5-6 with TRBJ1-1; 8 bases are shared with TRBD1. Trimming cost V 3 bases and J 4 bases; bases outside gene matches: 5. The CDR3 totals 14 residues. Per germline, CDR1 SGHDT and CDR2 YYEEEE. The CDR3 here is CASSYGDRGTEAFF. The CDR3 bases are TGTGCCAGCAGCTACGGAGACAGGGGCACTGAAGCTTTCTTT.

This chain joins TRBV11-2 and TRBJ2-4; either TRBD1 or TRBD2 may supply D (5 bases each). The germline gives CDR1 SGHAT, CDR2 FQNNGV. The ends were cut back, 1 base at V and 2 bases at J, with 15 bases in the middle. This CDR3 is built from 17 residues. Here the CDR3 DNA reads TGTGCCAGCAGCTTAGGAGGGTCAGGGTGGACCAAAAACATTCAGTACTTC. Its translation: CASSLGGSGWTKNIQYF. The full variable domain, its missing parts supplied by reference TRBV11-2 and TRBJ2-4, is EAGVAQSPRYKIIEKRQSVAFWCNPISGHATLYWYQQILGQGPKLLIQFQNNGVVDDSQLPKDRFSAERLKGVDSTLKIQPAKLEDSAVYLCASSLGGSGWTKNIQYFGAGTRLSVL.

The rearrangement joins TRBV2 to TRBJ1-6; D remains unclear. V gave up 7 bases and J gave up 4 bases, with 14 bases separating them. The CDR3 spans 15 residues. Germline lookup yields CDR1 SNHLY and CDR2 FYNNEI. For the CDR3, the DNA is TGTGCCAGCAAGGCGCCCCCGGGTTATAATTCACCCCTCCACTTT. Translating it yields CASKAPPGYNSPLHF.

The rearrangement joins TRBV30 to TRBJ1-2; 8 positions agree with TRBD1. The CDR3 runs 14 residues. V was pared by 2 bases and J by 6 bases, with 8 bases of the junction left unmatched. In germline, CDR1 is GTSNPN, CDR2 SVGIG (reference sequence). CDR3 sequence: CAWSSRGPADGYTF. CDR3 DNA: TGTGCCTGGAGTTCCAGGGGGCCTGCCGATGGCTACACCTTC.

This chain links TRBV4-1 with TRBJ2-7; TRBD1 might be the D (6 bases). V was shortened by 2 bases and J by 1 base, with 12 bases between the two germline ends. The germline gives CDR1 MGHRA, CDR2 YSYEKL. The CDR3 sequence is 15 residues long. The CDR3 nucleotides are TGCGCCAGCAGCCAAATTGGACAGAATTCCTACGAGCAGTACTTC. It translates to CASSQIGQNSYEQYF.

This clone was picked up a small number of times. The V and J genes are TRBV6-5 and TRBJ2-7, with D unresolved. Germline V lookup: CDR1 MNHEY, CDR2 SVGAGI. Deletions cut 8 bases from V and 1 base from J, with 9 bases between. CDR3 length: 12 amino acids. CDR3 in amino acids: CASYQYSYEQYF. CDR3 nucleotides: TGTGCCAGCTACCAGTATTCCTACGAGCAGTACTTC.

Of note for this clone: Other DNA sequences in this sample translate to the same CDR3. The CDR3 DNA reads TGTGCCAGTAGGCAGGGCGACTATGGCTACACCTTC. Residues: CASRQGDYGYTF. V gene TRBV19 combines with J gene TRBJ1-2, with a tentative D call TRBD1 (5 bases). In germline, CDR1 is LNHDA, CDR2 SQIVND (reference sequence). Trimming cost V 6 bases and J 3 bases, with 8 bases left between them. This CDR3 region has 12 residues.

The chain recombines TRBV5-6 with TRBJ1-3; 7 nucleotides line up with TRBD1. CDR1 is SGHDT and CDR2 is YYEEEE in the germline V gene. This CDR3 has 14 residues. After removal of 3 bases from V and 3 bases from J, the junction contained 3 bases not matched to a gene. The CDR3 region is CASSSGTVGNTIYF. In DNA, the CDR3 is TGTGCCAGCAGCTCAGGGACAGTTGGAAACACCATATATTTT.

The chain employs TRBV18 and TRBJ2-5; 14 nucleotides align to TRBD2. The germline V gene has CDR1 KGHSH and CDR2 LQKENI. The CDR3 is made up of 18 amino acids. V trimming: 2 bases; J trimming: 1 base; junction bases outside the gene matches: 6. The CDR3 region is CASSPFGLAGGFQETQYF. As DNA, the CDR3 is TGTGCCAGCTCACCATTTGGACTAGCGGGAGGATTCCAAGAGACCCAGTACTTC. The whole variable domain, filled in from reference TRBV18 and TRBJ2-5, reads NAGVMQNPRHLVRRRGQEARLRCSPMKGHSHVYWYRQLPEEGLKFMVYLQKENIIDESGMPKERFSAEFPKEGPSILRIQQVVRGDSAAYFCASSPFGLAGGFQETQYFGPGTRLLVL.

The chain joins TRBV7-6 to TRBJ2-5; D uncertain. V lost 2 bases, J lost 5 bases, and 9 bases lay in between. Germline-derived CDR1 and CDR2 are SGHVS and FNYEAQ. CDR3 length: 13 amino acids. The CDR3 here is CASSLSAFETQYF. The CDR3, as DNA: TGTGCCAGCAGCTTATCTGCTTTTGAGACCCAGTACTTC.

The rearrangement joins TRBV28 to TRBJ2-6; tentatively, D is TRBD2 (6 bases). Germline-derived CDR1 and CDR2 are MDHEN and SYDVKM. The CDR3 covers 14 residues. Trimming took 7 bases from V and 2 from J, leaving 9 bases between them. The CDR3 coding sequence is TGTGCCAGCACCGGAGGGACTGGGGCCAACGTCCTGACTTTC. This codes for CASTGGTGANVLTF.

On this clone itself: The sample carries other DNA sequences with the same CDR3. V gene TRBV7-2 combines with J gene TRBJ2-7; TRBD1 aligns across 8 bases. Germline loops: CDR1 SGHTA, CDR2 FQGNSA. With V trimmed by 5 bases and J by 2 bases, 5 bases remained unmatched. There are 14 residues in the CDR3. As DNA, the CDR3 is TGTGCCAGCAGCCCAGGACAGGGACCCTACGAGCAGTACTTC. It encodes CASSPGQGPYEQYF.